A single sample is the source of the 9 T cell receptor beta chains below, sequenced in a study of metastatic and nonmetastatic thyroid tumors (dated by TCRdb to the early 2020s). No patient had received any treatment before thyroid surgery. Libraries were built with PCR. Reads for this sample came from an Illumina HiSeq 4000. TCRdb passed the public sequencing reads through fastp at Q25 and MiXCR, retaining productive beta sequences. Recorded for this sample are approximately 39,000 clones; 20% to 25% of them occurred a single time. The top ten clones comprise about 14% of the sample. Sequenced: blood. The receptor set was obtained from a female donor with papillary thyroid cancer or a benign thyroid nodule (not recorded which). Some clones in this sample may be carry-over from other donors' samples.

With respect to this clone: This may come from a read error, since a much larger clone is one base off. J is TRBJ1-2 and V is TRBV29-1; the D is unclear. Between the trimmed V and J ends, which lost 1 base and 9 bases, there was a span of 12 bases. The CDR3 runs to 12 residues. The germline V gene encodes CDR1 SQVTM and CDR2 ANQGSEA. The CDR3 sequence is CSVEGFPDCYTF. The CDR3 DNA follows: TGCAGCGTTGAAGGGTTCCCAGATTGCTACACCTTC. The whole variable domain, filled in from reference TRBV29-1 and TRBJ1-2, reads SAVISQKPSRDICQRGTSLTIQCQVDSQVTMMFWYRQQPGQSLTLIATANQGSEATYESGFVIDKFPISRPNLTFSTLTVSNMSPEDSSIYLCSVEGFPDCYTFGSGTRLTVV.

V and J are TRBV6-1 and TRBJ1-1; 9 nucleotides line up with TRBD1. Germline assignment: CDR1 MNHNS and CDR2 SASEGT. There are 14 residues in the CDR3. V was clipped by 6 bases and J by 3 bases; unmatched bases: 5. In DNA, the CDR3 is TGTGCCAGCAGCTCACAGGGGGCTGACACTGAAGCTTTCTTT. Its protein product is CASSSQGADTEAFF.

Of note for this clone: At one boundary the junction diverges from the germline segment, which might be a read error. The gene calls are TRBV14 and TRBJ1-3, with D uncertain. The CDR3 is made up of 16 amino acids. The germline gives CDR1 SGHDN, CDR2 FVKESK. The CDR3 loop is CASSQSTWFSGKTIYF. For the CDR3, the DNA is TGTGCCAGCAGCCAATCAACATGGTTTTCTGGAAAGACCATATATTTT.

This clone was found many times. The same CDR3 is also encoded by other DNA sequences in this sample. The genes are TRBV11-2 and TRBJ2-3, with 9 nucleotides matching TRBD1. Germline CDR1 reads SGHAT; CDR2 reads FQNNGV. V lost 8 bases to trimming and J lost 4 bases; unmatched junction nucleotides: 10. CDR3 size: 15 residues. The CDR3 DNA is TGTGCCAGCGCGGGGAGGGGACAGGGCCCAGATACGCAGTATTTT. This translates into CASAGRGQGPDTQYF.

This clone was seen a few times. The CDR3 loop reads CATSKSLGQTQYF. The CDR3 nucleotides read TGTGCCACCAGCAAGTCCCTCGGTCAGACCCAGTACTTC. The rearrangement uses TRBV15 and TRBJ2-5; the D is unclear. Trimming removed 4 bases from V and 6 bases from J, with 12 bases in between. CDR1 and CDR2 from the germline V gene are LNHNV and YYDKDF (reference sequence). This CDR3 is 13 amino acids long.

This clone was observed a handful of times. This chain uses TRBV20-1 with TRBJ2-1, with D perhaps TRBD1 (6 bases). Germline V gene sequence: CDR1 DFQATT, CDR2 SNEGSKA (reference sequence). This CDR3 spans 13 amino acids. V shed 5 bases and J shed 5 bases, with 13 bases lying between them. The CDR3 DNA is TGCAGTGCTTTCGGACAGAACAACAATGAGCAGTTCTTC. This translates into CSAFGQNNNEQFF.

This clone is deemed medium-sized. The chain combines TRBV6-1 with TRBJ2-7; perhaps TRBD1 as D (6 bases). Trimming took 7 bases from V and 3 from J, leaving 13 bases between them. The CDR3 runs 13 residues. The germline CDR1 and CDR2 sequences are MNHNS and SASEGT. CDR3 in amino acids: CASTGDTFYEQYF. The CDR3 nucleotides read TGTGCCAGCACAGGGGACACTTTCTACGAGCAGTACTTC.

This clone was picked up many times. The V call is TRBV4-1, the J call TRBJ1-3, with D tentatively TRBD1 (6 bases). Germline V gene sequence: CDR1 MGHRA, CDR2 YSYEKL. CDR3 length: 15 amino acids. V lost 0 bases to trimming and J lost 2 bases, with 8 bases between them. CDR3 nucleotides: TGCGCCAGCAGCCAAGAAGGACAGCCTGGAAACACCATATATTTT. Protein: CASSQEGQPGNTIYF.

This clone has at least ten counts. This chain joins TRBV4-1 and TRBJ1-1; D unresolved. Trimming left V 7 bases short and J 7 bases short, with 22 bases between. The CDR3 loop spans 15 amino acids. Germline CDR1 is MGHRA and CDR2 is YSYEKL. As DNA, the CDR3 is TGCGCCAGCATCTCCAGAGCCGAGACGTTTGGTGAAGCTTTCTTT. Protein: CASISRAETFGEAFF.